The sequence of this T cell receptor beta chain was determined in a study of blood T cell repertoires in COVID-19. Sequenced by immunoSEQ multiplex PCR; TCRdb stores in-frame clones only, minus some. The repertoire consists of hundreds of thousands of clones, with about 88% occurring once and the leading ten covering roughly 6.6%. The V and J ends lost 1 base and 4 bases, in that order; junction bases with no gene match: 7. The CDR3 is 17 residues long. Germline assignment: CDR1 SGHNT and CDR2 YENEEA. The sequenced sample was peripheral blood. This TCR came from a woman between 65 and 79 years old with COVID-19, enrolled during active disease. The gene calls are TRBV11-3 and TRBJ2-2; 9 bases agree with TRBD1. In nucleotides, the CDR3 is TGTGCCAGCAGCTTAGGGGCTGGACAGGGGTCCACCGGGGAGCTGTTTTTT. This encodes CASSLGAGQGSTGELFF.